This TCR beta chain was observed in a study of T cell changes during pregnancy in multiple sclerosis. Using immunoSEQ multiplex PCR, the repertoire was profiled, and TCRdb retains in-frame clones only, with some absent. There are about 65,000 clones in the sample; 80% to 95% occur only once, and roughly 3% lies in the top ten. The germline gives CDR1 KGHSH, CDR2 LQKENI. The CDR3 is 15 residues long. V lost 2 bases and J lost 2, with 12 bases in between. The TCR comes from a female donor in good health, enrolled as a control in a pregnancy study. V is TRBV18 and J is TRBJ2-5; weak D call: TRBD2 (5 bases). This specimen consisted of CD8+ T cells from peripheral blood mononuclear cells, obtained in the third trimester of pregnancy. CDR3 sequence reads: CASSPSTTGQETQYF. In DNA form, the CDR3 reads TGTGCCAGCTCACCATCGACAACGGGGCAAGAGACCCAGTACTTC.